This T cell receptor beta chain was observed in a study of CD8 T cells in Susac syndrome. In germline, CDR1 is SGHRS, CDR2 YFSETQ. The V end was cut by 5 bases, the J end by 5 bases, with 16 bases between. The CDR3 contains 14 residues. Random-hexamer reverse transcription was applied to roughly 0.45 to 1 ug RNA. TCRdb processed the immunoSEQ multiplex PCR reads anew with MiXCR; each CDR3 protein has one entry. The sample gives some 180,000 distinct CDR3 sequences, approximately 93% of which show up once; 0.1% is in the top ten. The authors sequenced TCR beta from blood CD8+ and CD4+ T cells. The clonotype was recovered from a human donor in good health. The chain combines TRBV5-1 with TRBJ2-5; D call uncertain. The source material was CD4+ T cells from PBMCs. The CDR3 sequence is CASSRIPPRETQYF. As DNA, the CDR3 is TGCGCCAGCAGTCGGATACCACCTCGGGAGACCCAGTACTTC.